One sample yielded the 32 T cell receptor beta chains listed below, sequenced in a study of cytomegalovirus exposure and HLA in healthy donors. Use of 60 Vbeta and 13 Jbeta primers characterized the PCR. The protocol was immunoSEQ multiplex PCR, while the TCRdb copy is restricted to in-frame clones and leaves out a portion. The top ten hold around 2.5% of the sample, which has about 100,000 clones, 74% seen once. Material for sequencing was PBMCs. The receptors were gathered from a man aged 45-60 years in good health and CMV-seropositive.

The CDR3 DNA reads as TGCGCCAGCAGCTTGGCCGCAGGGTCCACTGAAGCTTTCTTT. This encodes CASSLAAGSTEAFF. This chain connects TRBV5-1 to TRBJ1-1, with TRBD1 as a possible D gene (5 bases). Germline V gene lookup returns CDR1 SGHRS and CDR2 YFSETQ. CDR3 length equals 14 residues. Trimming cost V 0 bases and J 4 bases, with 10 bases left between them.

This clone was counted only a few times. This chain uses TRBV21-1 with TRBJ1-1; the tabulated D call, TRBD1, remains unverified against the DNA. TRBV21-1 is given as a pseudogene. There are 19 residues in the CDR3. CDR3 loop: CASSKEGHRGLEGNTEAFF. The DNA for the CDR3 is TGTGCCAGCAGCAAAGAGGGGCACAGGGGGCTAGAGGGAAACACTGAAGCTTTCTTT.

This chain links TRBV6-5 with TRBJ2-3, with 10 bases that match TRBD1. CDR3 size: 14 residues. J was trimmed by 5 bases and V by 6 bases; bases with no gene match: 5. Per the germline V gene, CDR1 is MNHEY and CDR2 is SVGAGI. The CDR3 loop is CASRRQGARDTQYF. CDR3 DNA: TGTGCCAGCAGGAGACAGGGGGCGCGAGATACGCAGTATTTT.

The chain uses TRBV2 and TRBJ1-2; a weak D match, TRBD1 (5 bases). The CDR3 spans 11 residues. Germline CDR1 reads SNHLY; CDR2 reads FYNNEI. The V and J ends lost 8 bases and 10 bases respectively, with 14 bases between them. The CDR3: CASQGQNSYTF. The DNA for the CDR3 is TGTGCCAGCCAGGGTCAGAATTCCTACACCTTC.

This sequence joins TRBV15 and TRBJ1-1; tentative D call: TRBD1 (5 bases). The CDR3 consists of 17 residues. Trimming removed 1 base from V and 5 bases from J, with 20 bases in between. Germline CDR1 and CDR2: LNHNV and YYDKDF (reference sequence). The CDR3 nucleotides are TGTGCCACCAGCAGAGGGTTGGTGGTGGGGGGGGAGACTGAAGCTTTCTTT. It encodes CATSRGLVVGGETEAFF.

The rearrangement links TRBV9 to TRBJ2-1; tentatively, D is TRBD2 (5 bases). V was pared by 0 bases and J by 5 bases, with 12 bases between. This CDR3 is built from 15 residues. In germline, CDR1 is SGDLS, CDR2 YYNGEE. CDR3 amino acids: CASSVEGWGDNEQFF. CDR3 coding DNA: TGTGCCAGCAGCGTAGAGGGATGGGGAGACAATGAGCAGTTCTTC.

The rearrangement links TRBV6-5 to TRBJ2-1; possibly TRBD2 for D (6 bases). Germline CDR1 and CDR2: MNHEY and SVGAGI. This CDR3 spans 12 amino acids. V dropped 4 bases and J dropped 11 bases, with 12 bases sitting between them. CDR3: CASSSEGLQQFF. DNA for the CDR3: TGTGCCAGCAGTTCTGAGGGACTGCAGCAGTTCTTC.

The genes are TRBV2 and TRBJ2-2, with 9 bases that match TRBD1. CDR3 length equals 15 residues. The germline V gene encodes CDR1 SNHLY and CDR2 FYNNEI. V shed 7 bases, J shed 2 bases, and the junction held 5 bases outside the gene matches. CDR3 amino acids: CASTGQGYNTGELFF. In DNA, the CDR3 is TGTGCCAGCACTGGACAGGGGTATAACACCGGGGAGCTGTTTTTT.

This clone is a singleton in its sample. The genes are TRBV14 and TRBJ2-5, with 11 bases identical to TRBD2. This CDR3 is built from 18 residues. Looked up from germline, CDR1 is SGHDN and CDR2 is FVKESK. V lost 4 bases to trimming and J lost 2 bases; unmatched junction nucleotides: 12. The CDR3 nucleotides are TGTGCCAGCAGCCCCCGGGGAGTGACTAGCGGGGCACAAGAGACCCAGTACTTC. It translates to CASSPRGVTSGAQETQYF.

The J gene is TRBJ2-3, the V gene TRBV9; 10 nucleotides line up with TRBD2. Germline CDR1 and CDR2: SGDLS and YYNGEE. With V trimmed by 3 bases and J by 2 bases, 6 bases remained unmatched. CDR3 length: 16 amino acids. As DNA, the CDR3 is TGTGCCAGCAGCGAAAGCGGGAGGGCCACCACAGATACGCAGTATTTT. Translating gives CASSESGRATTDTQYF.

The chain carries TRBV10-3 and TRBJ2-5; a possible D gene is TRBD2 (5 bases). Germline CDR1 is ENHRY and CDR2 is SYGVKD. This CDR3 has 16 amino acids. V was cut by 11 bases and J by 0 bases, with 22 bases left in between. CDR3: CALLYRGSWYQETQYF. Here the CDR3 DNA reads TGTGCCCTACTCTACAGAGGGAGTTGGTACCAAGAGACCCAGTACTTC.

V usage is TRBV10-2 and J usage is TRBJ1-1; 7 nucleotides align to TRBD1. CDR3 length: 13 amino acids. Germline V gene sequence: CDR1 WSHSY, CDR2 SAAADI. Trimming took 4 bases from V and 5 from J; bases not matched to a gene: 4. The chain's CDR3 is CASSVTGETEAFF. CDR3 coding DNA: TGCGCCAGCAGTGTTACAGGGGAGACTGAAGCTTTCTTT.

The CDR3 region is CASSPLSGHNEQFF. The CDR3 DNA reads TGTGCCAGTAGCCCCCTGTCTGGCCACAATGAGCAGTTCTTC. The chain has TRBV19 and TRBJ2-1; D call uncertain. The length of the CDR3 is 14 residues. Germline V gene data show CDR1 as LNHDA and CDR2 as SQIVND (reference sequence). V was cut by 6 bases and J by 5 bases, with 14 bases left in between. Using reference TRBV19 and TRBJ2-1 for the parts outside the CDR3, the full variable domain is DGGITQSPKYLFRKEGQNVTLSCEQNLNHDAMYWYRQDPGQGLRLIYYSQIVNDFQKGDIAEGYSVSREKKESFPLTVTSAQKNPTAFYLCASSPLSGHNEQFFGPGTRLTVL.

This clone turned up a few times. V and J are TRBV7-2 and TRBJ1-6, with 10 bases fitting TRBD1. The CDR3 contains 15 residues. Germline V gives CDR1 SGHTA, CDR2 FQGNSA. The ends lost 5 bases at V and 10 bases at J; junction bases unmatched: 8. The CDR3 DNA reads TGTGCCAGCAGCCCCCAAGACAGGGGGCAATCACCCCTCCACTTT. Translated: CASSPQDRGQSPLHF.

The J gene is TRBJ2-3, the V gene TRBV4-2; TRBD2 aligns across 10 bases. In germline, CDR1 is LGHNA, CDR2 YNFKEQ. The CDR3 totals 16 residues. The J segment lost 0 bases and the V segment lost 2 bases, leaving 2 bases of the junction unmatched. CDR3 bases: TGTGCCAGCAGCCAATTAGCGGGAGGCAGCACAGATACGCAGTATTTT. It codes for CASSQLAGGSTDTQYF.

The V and J genes are TRBV4-1 and TRBJ2-7; 7 positions agree with TRBD1. There are 16 residues in the CDR3. The trim removed 1 base at V and 2 bases at J, leaving 8 bases unmatched. The germline V gene encodes CDR1 MGHRA and CDR2 YSYEKL. CDR3 sequence: CASSQGQGQPAYEQYF. The CDR3 DNA reads TGCGCCAGCAGCCAAGGACAGGGACAACCAGCCTACGAGCAGTACTTC.

This clone was seen a single time. This chain joins TRBV2 and TRBJ2-7, with D perhaps TRBD1 (5 bases). V lost 7 bases to trimming and J lost 6 bases, with 19 bases between them. Germline CDR1 is SNHLY and CDR2 is FYNNEI. CDR3 size: 14 residues. The CDR3 loop is CASNRAGWEPEQYF. CDR3 coding DNA: TGTGCCAGCAATCGGGCAGGGTGGGAACCCGAGCAGTACTTC.

V gene TRBV2 combines with J gene TRBJ1-2; D may be TRBD1 (5 bases). Germline V gives CDR1 SNHLY, CDR2 FYNNEI. The CDR3 is 15 residues long. Trimming took 7 bases from V and 3 from J, leaving 18 bases between them. DNA of the CDR3: TGTGCCAGCACGACTGCAGGGCCAACGGACTATGGCTACACCTTC. Its protein product is CASTTAGPTDYGYTF.

The chain couples TRBV19 to TRBJ2-7, with 12 bases lining up with TRBD1. V was pared by 5 bases and J by 6 bases, with 14 bases of the junction left unmatched. This CDR3 region has 17 residues. Germline lookup yields CDR1 LNHDA and CDR2 SQIVND (reference sequence). CDR3 in amino acids: CASSDLPSGQGAVEQYF. CDR3 sequence (DNA): TGTGCCAGTAGTGATCTGCCGTCGGGACAGGGGGCGGTCGAGCAGTACTTC. Based on the CDR3 plus reference TRBV19 and TRBJ2-7, the full variable domain is DGGITQSPKYLFRKEGQNVTLSCEQNLNHDAMYWYRQDPGQGLRLIYYSQIVNDFQKGDIAEGYSVSREKKESFPLTVTSAQKNPTAFYLCASSDLPSGQGAVEQYFGPGTRLTVT.

The chain is built from TRBV6-5 and TRBJ2-6; D is unclear. V dropped 6 bases and J dropped 0 bases, with 9 bases sitting between them. Looked up from germline, CDR1 is MNHEY and CDR2 is SVGAGI. CDR3 length equals 15 residues. Here the CDR3 DNA reads TGTGCCAGCAGCCCGCGTGTCTCTGGGGCCAACGTCCTGACTTTC. This codes for CASSPRVSGANVLTF.

The V and J genes are TRBV10-3 and TRBJ2-1, with D maybe TRBD2 (5 bases). Deletions cut 3 bases from V and 6 bases from J, with 9 bases between. The CDR3 extends over 13 amino acids. Germline values: CDR1 ENHRY, CDR2 SYGVKD. In DNA, the CDR3 is TGTGCCATCAGTGAAATTGAGGGCAATGAGCAGTTCTTC. The encoded protein is CAISEIEGNEQFF.

This chain joins TRBV19 and TRBJ1-1; TRBD1 aligns across 7 bases. V lost 4 bases, J lost 1 base, and 9 bases stayed unmatched. The germline CDR1 and CDR2 sequences are LNHDA and SQIVND (reference sequence). The length of the CDR3 is 16 residues. CDR3 sequence: CASSTGSGTANTEAFF. DNA for the CDR3: TGTGCCAGTAGTACGGGGTCCGGGACAGCGAACACTGAAGCTTTCTTT.

The chain employs TRBV7-6 and TRBJ1-1; tentatively, D is TRBD1 (6 bases). This CDR3 comprises 16 residues. Germline V gene lookup returns CDR1 SGHVS and CDR2 FNYEAQ. V shed 1 base and J shed 0 bases, with 12 bases lying between them. CDR3 nucleotides: TGTGCCAGCAGCTTAGGGGTGACAGGAATGAACACTGAAGCTTTCTTT. This translates into CASSLGVTGMNTEAFF.

This chain joins TRBV29-1 and TRBJ2-7; D gene ambiguous. V was pared by 2 bases and J by 1 base, with 6 bases between. Per germline, CDR1 SQVTM and CDR2 ANQGSEA. The CDR3 covers 12 residues. The CDR3 nucleotides are TGCAGCGTTGAAACGGAGTCCTACGAGCAGTACTTC. Protein: CSVETESYEQYF.

This clone was detected a few times. CDR3 sequence (DNA): TGTGCCAGCAGCTTTCCCGGGACAAGCCACAATGAGCAGTTCTTC. Encoded protein: CASSFPGTSHNEQFF. The J gene is TRBJ2-1, the V gene TRBV7-3; TRBD1 is a possible D gene (6 bases). Germline CDR1 SGHTA, CDR2 FQGTGA. This CDR3 has 15 residues. Deletions cut 3 bases from V and 5 bases from J, with 14 bases between.

J is TRBJ2-7 and V is TRBV25-1; no reliable D call. The V end lost 2 bases, the J end lost 2 bases, and 13 bases lay between the germline ends. Germline CDR1 reads MGHDK; CDR2 reads SYGVNS. This CDR3 has 15 amino acids. Here the CDR3 reads CASSEGLRPTYEQYF. DNA for the CDR3: TGTGCCAGCAGTGAAGGGCTTAGGCCCACCTACGAGCAGTACTTC.

The CDR3 nucleotides are TGTGCCAGCAGCGAAAGGGGCTTTAATGAAAAACTGTTTTTT. It specifies CASSERGFNEKLFF. The chain uses TRBV9 and TRBJ1-4, with D possibly being TRBD1 (5 bases). The CDR3 runs 14 residues. CDR1 SGDLS and CDR2 YYNGEE come from the germline V gene. V lost 3 bases and J 4 bases, leaving 10 bases between the germline ends.

There are a few counts of this clone. This chain connects TRBV4-2 to TRBJ2-2; a possible D gene is TRBD2 (6 bases). Trimming pared 1 base from V and 3 bases from J, leaving 9 bases between. This CDR3 spans 15 amino acids. The germline V gene encodes CDR1 LGHNA and CDR2 YNFKEQ. DNA of the CDR3: TGTGCCAGCAGCCAAGTCGAGCGGGACACCGGGGAGCTGTTTTTT. Its translation: CASSQVERDTGELFF.

The J gene is TRBJ2-7, the V gene TRBV6-5, with 12 bases fitting TRBD2. The V gene end was trimmed by 5 bases and the J gene end by 2 bases; junction bases not matched to a gene: 4. The CDR3 runs to 15 residues. The germline CDR1 and CDR2 sequences are MNHEY and SVGAGI. The CDR3 DNA follows: TGTGCCAGCAGTACGACTAGCGGGGGACCCTACGAGCAGTACTTC. Its translation is CASSTTSGGPYEQYF.

The rearrangement links TRBV4-1 to TRBJ2-3; D not certain. The germline V and J ends were trimmed by 0 bases and 9 bases, with 13 bases remaining between them. This CDR3 is 14 amino acids long. Per germline, CDR1 MGHRA and CDR2 YSYEKL. CDR3 amino acids: CASSQDPAATTQYF. CDR3 in DNA: TGCGCCAGCAGCCAAGATCCGGCAGCGACGACGCAGTATTTT.

This chain joins TRBV18 and TRBJ1-1, with D perhaps TRBD1 (5 bases). V was trimmed by 3 bases and J by 1 base, leaving 9 bases between them. The CDR3 totals 14 residues. Germline CDR1 and CDR2: KGHSH and LQKENI. The CDR3 here is CASSPQGWNTEAFF. Written as DNA, the CDR3 is TGTGCCAGCTCACCCCAGGGTTGGAACACTGAAGCTTTCTTT.

The gene calls are TRBV29-1 and TRBJ1-2; D is ambiguous. The CDR3 consists of 13 residues. Germline V gene data show CDR1 as SQVTM and CDR2 as ANQGSEA. V was trimmed by 5 bases and J by 7 bases, leaving 17 bases between them. CDR3 bases: TGCAGCGTTTCCGAGACAACAGCAGGTGGCTACACCTTC. Translated: CSVSETTAGGYTF.